This T cell receptor (beta chain) was captured by sequencing in a study of blood T cell repertoires in COVID-19. The wider study: The study drew acute and convalescent COVID-19 samples from the United States, Italy and Spain. PBMCs, B-cell-depleted T cells, or T cells were the source of the cDNA or gDNA that made up the material.

Trimming shortened V by 4 bases and J by 0 bases, and 16 bases separated the two germline ends. Germline V gives CDR1 SGHAT, CDR2 FQNNGV. The CDR3 length is 17 residues. In the original analysis: Reference gene primer amplification gave nucleated cell count estimates. Profiled with immunoSEQ multiplex PCR; TCRdb holds only in-frame clones, not every one. The V and J calls and clone size come from that table; D and trimming were worked out from the DNA. Of about 140,000 clones detected, over 70% appear once; the ten largest clones hold 1.9%. The receptor was derived from an older woman with acute or convalescent COVID-19. The V call is TRBV11-2, the J call TRBJ1-3, with D possibly TRBD1 on 6 matching bases. The specimen was peripheral blood. The CDR3 region has the DNA TGTGCCAGCAGCTCCGGACCGGGACACCGCTCTGGAAACACCATATATTTT. Translation gives CASSSGPGHRSGNTIYF.